One sample yielded the 29 T cell receptor beta chains listed below, sequenced in a study of early T cells in non-severe SARS-CoV-2 infection. Each CDR3 protein is one row after TCRdb ran MiXCR on the 5' RACE reads. The data show some 50,000 distinct CDR3 sequences, roughly 5.9% seen once. The specimen was whole blood. The receptors stem from an adult who was a healthcare worker with PCR-confirmed SARS-CoV-2 infection or an uninfected control (not recorded which).

This clonotype occurred a few times. The chain combines TRBV15 with TRBJ2-5; 7 nucleotides match TRBD2. Losses at the gene ends were 0 bases for V and 4 bases for J; bases not matched to a gene: 5. Germline assignment: CDR1 LNHNV and CDR2 YYDKDF (reference sequence). The CDR3 sequence is 15 residues long. Written as DNA, the CDR3 is TGTGCCACCAGCAGAGAGGGAGGGTTTGGAGAGACCCAGTACTTC. Protein product: CATSREGGFGETQYF.

The rearrangement uses TRBV30 and TRBJ1-3; TRBD1 is a possible D gene (6 bases). The CDR3 length is 14 residues. Germline-derived CDR1 and CDR2 are GTSNPN and SVGIG (reference sequence). V lost 5 bases to trimming and J lost 0 bases, with 11 bases between them. CDR3 protein: CAWQEGVSGNTIYF. The CDR3 DNA sequence: TGTGCCTGGCAGGAGGGGGTCTCTGGAAACACCATATATTTT.

This sequence joins TRBV14 and TRBJ2-5; the match to TRBD1 covers 10 bases. Germline V CDR1 and CDR2: SGHDN, FVKESK. CDR3 length: 17 amino acids. J was trimmed by 1 base and V by 2 bases; bases with no gene match: 7. The CDR3 bases are TGTGCCAGCAGCCAACGGTTACGGACAGGGGGCCAAGAGACCCAGTACTTC. Translating it yields CASSQRLRTGGQETQYF.

This clonotype was seen at least ten times. The rearrangement links TRBV2 to TRBJ2-5; D remains unclear. This CDR3 comprises 13 residues. V was shortened by 6 bases and J by 2 bases, with 10 bases between the two germline ends. Per germline, CDR1 SNHLY and CDR2 FYNNEI. The CDR3 DNA reads TGTGCCAGCAGACAAACGGTACAAGAGACCCAGTACTTC. Translation: CASRQTVQETQYF. Full variable domain (outside the CDR3, taken from reference TRBV2 and TRBJ2-5): EPEVTQTPSHQVTQMGQEVILRCVPISNHLYFYWYRQILGQKVEFLVSFYNNEISEKSEIFDDQFSVERPDGSNFTLKIRSTKLEDSAMYFCASRQTVQETQYFGPGTRLLVL.

This clonotype was counted only a few times. This chain links TRBV4-3 with TRBJ2-7, with D perhaps being TRBD1 or TRBD2 (5 bases each). CDR1 is LGHNA and CDR2 is YSLEER in the germline V gene. The germline V and J ends were trimmed by 1 base and 5 bases, with 15 bases remaining between them. The CDR3 spans 15 residues. In DNA, the CDR3 is TGCGCCAGCAGCCAAGGTGGGGGAATGAGGCACGAGCAGTACTTC. Its translation is CASSQGGGMRHEQYF.

Here the CDR3 reads CASSLVGSALGQYF. CDR3 DNA sequence: TGCGCCAGCAGCTTGGTCGGTTCGGCCCTGGGGCAGTATTTT. This chain connects TRBV5-1 to TRBJ2-3; D call uncertain. The CDR3 extends over 14 amino acids. Between the trimmed V and J ends, which lost 0 bases and 11 bases, there was a span of 16 bases. Germline CDR1 is SGHRS and CDR2 is YFSETQ.

The rearrangement uses TRBV6-1 and TRBJ2-2, with D tentatively TRBD1 (5 bases). The CDR3 extends over 14 amino acids. Looked up from germline, CDR1 is MNHNS and CDR2 is SASEGT. The V end was cut by 8 bases, the J end by 6 bases, with 16 bases between. The CDR3 is CASGGAERPGELFF. CDR3 nucleotides: TGTGCCAGCGGTGGGGCGGAAAGGCCCGGGGAGCTGTTTTTT.

This clonotype has at least ten counts. The chain is built from TRBV7-2 and TRBJ2-5; the match to TRBD1 covers 7 bases. The germline gives CDR1 SGHTA, CDR2 FQGNSA. There are 14 residues in the CDR3. Trimming took 2 bases from V and 2 from J; bases not matched to a gene: 2. Here the CDR3 reads CASSLPGQQETQYF. The DNA for the CDR3 is TGTGCCAGCAGCTTACCGGGACAGCAAGAGACCCAGTACTTC.

This clonotype was counted at least ten times. The V gene is TRBV29-1, the J gene TRBJ1-2; unclear D gene. From germline, CDR1 is SQVTM and CDR2 ANQGSEA. Trimming took 0 bases from V and 10 from J, leaving 12 bases between them. The CDR3 consists of 12 residues. The CDR3 nucleotides are TGCAGCGTTGAAGAACGGTTACGGGACTACACCTTC. Its protein product is CSVEERLRDYTF.

This clonotype was observed a handful of times. V is TRBV12-3 or TRBV12-4 and J is TRBJ1-5; perhaps TRBD1 as D (6 bases). V was cut by 3 bases and J by 4 bases, with 13 bases left in between. The CDR3 covers 15 residues. The CDR3 here is CASSFLPGVNQPQHF. CDR3 coding DNA: TGTGCCAGCAGTTTTTTGCCAGGGGTTAATCAGCCCCAGCATTTT.

This clonotype was found many times. This chain links TRBV20-1 with TRBJ2-5; D possibly corresponds to TRBD2 (5 bases). Germline V lookup: CDR1 DFQATT, CDR2 SNEGSKA (reference sequence). Between the trimmed V and J ends, which lost 6 bases and 1 base, there was a span of 18 bases. This CDR3 spans 15 amino acids. As DNA, the CDR3 is TGCAGTGCCTCTACCCCCCGCGGGTTCCAAGAGACCCAGTACTTC. Translated: CSASTPRGFQETQYF.

The V call is TRBV3-1, the J call TRBJ2-7, with D maybe TRBD2 (7 bases). Germline CDR1 LGHDT, CDR2 YNNKEL (reference sequence). The CDR3 runs 16 residues. Trimming left V 6 bases short and J 2 bases short, with 20 bases between. CDR3 nucleotides: TGTGCCAGCAGTCCAGGGGCGAGCGGGGCTCCCTACGAGCAGTACTTC. It encodes CASSPGASGAPYEQYF.

This clonotype was counted ten times or more. Because the CDR3 is missing its conserved closing phenylalanine or tryptophan, this is likely a read error. The DNA is omitted, as the CDR3 cannot be located on it reliably, and the CDR3 follows TCRdb's listing. The rearrangement joins TRBV20-1 to TRBJ2-5; TRBD1, as called in the table, went unchecked against the DNA. The germline V gene encodes CDR1 DFQATT and CDR2 SNEGSKA (reference sequence). The CDR3 is 10 residues long, counting both termini. The CDR3 region is CSASHIASPL.

This clonotype was detected ten times or more. The chain combines TRBV5-5 with TRBJ2-7; D is unclear. V was trimmed by 3 bases and J by 2 bases, leaving 15 bases between them. The CDR3 is 15 amino acids. Germline CDR1 is SGHKS and CDR2 is YYEKEE (reference sequence). The CDR3 region has the DNA TGTGCCAGCAGCTCTTCACTGGACCTGCCCTACGAGCAGTACTTC. Encoded protein: CASSSSLDLPYEQYF.

In its sample, this clonotype was seen many times. This chain links TRBV4-3 with TRBJ2-3; tentative D call: TRBD2 (6 bases). CDR3 length: 15 residues. Looked up from germline, CDR1 is LGHNA and CDR2 is YSLEER. V was pared by 2 bases and J by 1 base, with 10 bases between. The chain's CDR3 is CASSQTGGRTDTQYF. CDR3 coding DNA: TGCGCCAGCAGCCAAACAGGAGGGCGCACAGATACGCAGTATTTT.

This clonotype came up a few times. The chain joins TRBV7-2 to TRBJ2-4; 10 bases map to TRBD1. Germline CDR1 is SGHTA and CDR2 is FQGNSA. The junction had 9 bases not matched to a gene; V was cut back by 0 bases and J by 10 bases. The CDR3 spans 16 residues. CDR3 sequence: CASSLAPRDRGRIQYF. CDR3 coding DNA: TGTGCCAGCAGCTTAGCCCCCCGGGACAGGGGACGGATTCAGTACTTC. Variable domain in full (rest from reference TRBV7-2 and TRBJ2-4): GAGVSQSPSNKVTEKGKDVELRCDPISGHTALYWYRQSLGQGLEFLIYFQGNSAPDKSGLPSDRFSAERTGGSVSTLTIQRTQQEDSAVYLCASSLAPRDRGRIQYFGAGTRLSVL.

This clonotype was observed many times. This chain links TRBV19 with TRBJ2-2; D is possibly TRBD2 (6 bases). Trimming stripped 7 bases from V and 6 bases from J, with 18 bases between. CDR3 length equals 15 residues. Germline CDR1 LNHDA, CDR2 SQIVND (reference sequence). In DNA, the CDR3 is TGTGCCAGTACCCATCCGAGGGAGGTGGCCGGGGAGCTGTTTTTT. Amino acid sequence: CASTHPREVAGELFF.

Only a few counts were recorded for this clonotype. The CDR3 DNA follows: TGTGCCAGCAGCAGGGGCTTCCAAGAGACCCAGTACTTC. Encoded protein: CASSRGFQETQYF. This sequence joins TRBV11-2 and TRBJ2-5; D is possibly TRBD1 (5 bases). The CDR3 is 13 residues long. The germline gives CDR1 SGHAT, CDR2 FQNNGV. The V gene lost 5 bases and the J gene lost 1 base, with 8 bases spanning the gap.

This clonotype appeared many times. The chain recombines TRBV18 with TRBJ1-5; D unclear. The CDR3 totals 15 residues. With 1 base removed from V and 0 bases from J, the gap between germline ends came to 7 bases. Germline V lookup: CDR1 KGHSH, CDR2 LQKENI. CDR3 region: CASSPRGSSNQPQHF. DNA of the CDR3: TGTGCCAGCTCACCACGTGGGAGTAGCAATCAGCCCCAGCATTTT.

This clonotype appeared many times. The rearrangement links TRBV7-2 to TRBJ2-1; D may correspond to TRBD1 or TRBD2 (6 bases each). The CDR3 is 15 residues long. CDR1 is SGHTA, CDR2 FQGNSA, per germline. Deletions cut 0 bases from V and 7 bases from J, with 13 bases between. The CDR3 is CASSLAGGTGNEQFF. The CDR3 nucleotides read TGTGCCAGCAGCTTAGCCGGGGGCACGGGGAATGAGCAGTTCTTC.

The chain employs TRBV20-1 and TRBJ2-7, with D possibly being TRBD1 (6 bases). Trimming removed 2 bases from V and 7 bases from J, with 15 bases in between. The CDR3 is made up of 13 amino acids. Germline CDR1 is DFQATT and CDR2 is SNEGSKA (reference sequence). This chain's CDR3 is CSARSVERGEQYF. Here the CDR3 DNA reads TGCAGTGCTAGATCCGTAGAAAGGGGGGAGCAGTACTTC.

This clonotype showed up many times. The genes are TRBV5-1 and TRBJ2-3, with D perhaps matching TRBD1 or TRBD2 (6 bases each). CDR1 is SGHRS, CDR2 YFSETQ, per germline. V lost 5 bases, J lost 4 bases, and 14 bases lay in between. CDR3 size: 14 residues. DNA of the CDR3: TGCGCCAGCAGAGGGGACGGGGGCGCAGATACGCAGTATTTT. Protein sequence: CASRGDGGADTQYF.

This clonotype was recorded at least ten times. J is TRBJ1-4 and V is TRBV28; D is ambiguous. V lost 5 bases and J lost 0, with 4 bases in between. CDR1 and CDR2 from the germline V gene are MDHEN and SYDVKM. The CDR3 length is 13 residues. This CDR3 is CASSPPTNEKLFF. DNA of the CDR3: TGTGCCAGCAGTCCACCAACTAATGAAAAACTGTTTTTT.

This clonotype appeared many times. V is TRBV20-1 and J is TRBJ2-2; no reliable D call. V dropped 3 bases and J dropped 5 bases, with 10 bases sitting between them. The CDR3 runs 13 residues. In germline, CDR1 is DFQATT, CDR2 SNEGSKA (reference sequence). The CDR3 here is CSASGMVTGELFF. The CDR3 bases are TGCAGTGCTAGTGGGATGGTAACCGGGGAGCTGTTTTTT.

Ten or more counts support this clonotype. The chain combines TRBV4-1 with TRBJ1-2; D call uncertain. From germline, CDR1 is MGHRA and CDR2 YSYEKL. This CDR3 comprises 15 residues. Trimming removed 7 bases from V and 0 bases from J, with 15 bases in between. CDR3: CASTTRQEPNYGYTF. CDR3 DNA: TGCGCCAGCACCACCCGGCAGGAGCCTAACTATGGCTACACCTTC.

The CDR3 here is CASSWMETQYF. The CDR3 region has the DNA TGTGCCAGCAGCTGGATGGAGACCCAGTACTTC. This chain joins TRBV11-2 and TRBJ2-5; D not resolved. Germline V gives CDR1 SGHAT, CDR2 FQNNGV. V lost 4 bases, J lost 5 bases, and 5 bases lay in between. The CDR3 runs to 11 residues.

The table lists this clonotype with many counts. The CDR3 nucleotides are TGTGCCAGCAGCGGAGGGTTGAACAGCGATCAGCCCCAGCATTTT. Its translation: CASSGGLNSDQPQHF. The chain has TRBV7-9 and TRBJ1-5; no reliable D call. This CDR3 is built from 15 residues. Germline CDR1 and CDR2: SEHNR and FQNEAQ (reference sequence). The ends were cut back, 5 bases at V and 5 bases at J, with 16 bases in the middle.

This clonotype was picked up many times. This chain connects TRBV7-9 to TRBJ2-5; D gene ambiguous. The CDR3 has 14 residues. Germline V gene lookup returns CDR1 SEHNR and CDR2 FQNEAQ (reference sequence). The V gene lost 3 bases and the J gene lost 1 base, with 9 bases spanning the gap. The CDR3 region is CASSFSPIQETQYF. CDR3 DNA sequence: TGTGCCAGCAGCTTTTCGCCGATCCAAGAGACCCAGTACTTC.

V is TRBV29-1 and J is TRBJ2-3; TRBD1 aligns across 10 bases. V was clipped by 1 base and J by 6 bases; unmatched bases: 7. Germline assignment: CDR1 SQVTM and CDR2 ANQGSEA. The CDR3 spans 15 residues. The CDR3 DNA sequence: TGCAGCGTTGAAGGCCCGGACAGGGGGACCGATACGCAGTATTTT. Protein: CSVEGPDRGTDTQYF.